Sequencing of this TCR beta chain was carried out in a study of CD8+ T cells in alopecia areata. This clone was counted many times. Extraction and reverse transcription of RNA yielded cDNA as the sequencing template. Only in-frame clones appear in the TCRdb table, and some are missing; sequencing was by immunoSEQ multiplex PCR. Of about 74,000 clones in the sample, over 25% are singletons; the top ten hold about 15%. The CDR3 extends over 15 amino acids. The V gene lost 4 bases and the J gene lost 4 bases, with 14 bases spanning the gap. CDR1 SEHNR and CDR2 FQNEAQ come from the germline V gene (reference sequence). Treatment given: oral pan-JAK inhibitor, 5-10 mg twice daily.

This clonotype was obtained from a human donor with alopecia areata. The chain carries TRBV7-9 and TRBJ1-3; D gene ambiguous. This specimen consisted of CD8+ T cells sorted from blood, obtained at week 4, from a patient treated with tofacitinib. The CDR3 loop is CASSSTSGFGNTIYF. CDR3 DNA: TGTGCCAGCAGCTCTACGTCTGGGTTCGGAAACACCATATATTTT. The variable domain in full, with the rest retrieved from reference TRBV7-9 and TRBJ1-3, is DTGVSQNPRHKITKRGQNVTFRCDPISEHNRLYWYRQTLGQGPEFLTYFQNEAQLEKSRLLSDRFSAERPKGSFSTLEIQRTEQGDSAMYLCASSSTSGFGNTIYFGEGSWLTVV.